The sequence of this T cell receptor (beta chain) was determined in a study of T cells in Graves' hyperthyroidism and ophthalmopathy. Study information: Sampling of peripheral blood happened at initial diagnosis, prior to any treatment. Overall study findings and caveats: Ophthalmopathy cases were set apart from stable hyperthyroidism by a 13 V-J model. Ophthalmopathy onset followed model prediction by a median around six months.

The sample, blood from the first hyperthyroidism diagnosis, precedes any ophthalmopathy symptoms. Amplification of TCR beta CDR3 regions used RNA as the template. Using the HTBI primer set, a first-round RT-PCR was run on the TCR CDR3. TCRdb redid the calling of the multiplex PCR reads with MiXCR, one entry per CDR3 protein. Of around 280,000 distinct CDR3 sequences in the sample, approximately 12% were seen once. In its sample, this clonotype was seen many times. Its antigen is undetermined. The CDR3 spans 15 residues. V lost 7 bases and J lost 0; bases outside the gene matches: 3. Sequencing used blood. The V and J genes are TRBV12-3 or TRBV12-4 and TRBJ1-3; 10 bases match TRBD1. The receptor's source is a woman aged 25 to 45 with Graves' hyperthyroidism that later progressed to Graves' ophthalmopathy. The CDR3 here is CASMGQGFSGNTIYF. Written as DNA, the CDR3 is TGTGCCAGCATGGGACAGGGGTTCTCTGGAAACACCATATATTTT.